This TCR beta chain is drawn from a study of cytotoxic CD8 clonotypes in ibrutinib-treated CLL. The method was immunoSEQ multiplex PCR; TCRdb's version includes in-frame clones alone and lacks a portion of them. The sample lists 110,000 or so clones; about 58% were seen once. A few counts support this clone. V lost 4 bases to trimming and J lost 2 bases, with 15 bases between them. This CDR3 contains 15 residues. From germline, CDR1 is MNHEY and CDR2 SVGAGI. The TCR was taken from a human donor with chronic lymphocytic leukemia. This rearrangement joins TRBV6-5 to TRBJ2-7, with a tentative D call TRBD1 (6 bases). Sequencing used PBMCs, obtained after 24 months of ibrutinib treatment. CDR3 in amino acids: CASSSGTKHTYEQYF. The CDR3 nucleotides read TGTGCCAGCAGTTCCGGGACAAAACATACCTACGAGCAGTACTTC.